The rows below give T cell receptor beta chains drawn from one sample of a study of shared clonotypes between healthy human individuals. This table comes from immunoSEQ multiplex PCR, and its TCRdb copy is limited to in-frame clones, with some not included. The sample records 2 million to 3 million clones, 93% being singletons. Sequencing was carried out using naive CD4+ T cells from PBMCs. The receptors shown here come from a man younger than 30 in good health. Some clones in this sample may be carry-over from other donors' samples. The CDR3 runs from the conserved cysteine through the conserved F or W. Fields, in order: V gene, CDR3 protein.

V: TRBV9; CDR3: CASSERSTTEAFF
V: TRBV7-9; CDR3: CASRSRREGLYNEQFF
V: TRBV5-1; CDR3: CASSLGQPTNEKLFF
V: TRBV5-1; CDR3: CASSYNYRETQYF
V: TRBV29-1; CDR3: CSVAPQGETQYF
V: TRBV28; CDR3: CASGQGATGELFF
V: TRBV6-6; CDR3: CASSTRDRVVKGYTF
V: TRBV7-8; CDR3: CASSLSTGTYEQYF
V: TRBV28; CDR3: CASSQRQGLYEQYF
V: TRBV9; CDR3: CASSAGQPNEQFF
V: TRBV7-9; CDR3: CASSLYWRLAGSQETQYF
V: TRBV11-3; CDR3: CASSLEQGRRQFF
V: TRBV28; CDR3: CASSSLGQRNEKLFF
V: TRBV20-1; CDR3: CSARPFNEQFF
V: TRBV5-4; CDR3: CASSFSGSTDTQYF
V: TRBV2; CDR3: CASSEFLGSRGDTQYF
V: TRBV9; CDR3: CASSTTSGGYEQYF
V: TRBV5-1; CDR3: CASSLGGGVGQPQHF
V: TRBV6-6; CDR3: CASRRDSGNTIYF
V: TRBV28; CDR3: CASRPPQRVEQYF